This TCR beta chain was sequenced for a study of cytomegalovirus exposure and HLA in healthy donors. The V end was cut by 0 bases, the J end by 8 bases, with 12 bases between. The CDR3 loop spans 15 amino acids. Per germline, CDR1 SGHRS and CDR2 YFSETQ. Study observations and caveats: In a later analysis, at a false discovery rate of 0.05, 15,000 to 20,000 TCR beta sequences were associated with HLA alleles. Later analysis showed TCR association rates varying by HLA locus, highest for DRB1 and lowest for HLA-C.

Primers included in the PCR were 60 Vbeta and 13 Jbeta primers. TCRdb's copy holds only in-frame clones and misses some; the assay was immunoSEQ multiplex PCR. The sample lists 110,000 to 150,000 clones; over 70% were seen once. The sample holds one count of this clone. Its antigen is currently unknown. This TCR was recovered from a middle-aged man in good health and CMV-seronegative. The rearrangement links TRBV5-1 to TRBJ2-6, with TRBD2 as a possible D gene (5 bases). Sequenced: PBMCs. The CDR3 sequence is CASSLGGLGTNVLTF. The CDR3, as DNA: TGCGCCAGCAGCTTGGGAGGGTTGGGGACCAACGTCCTGACTTTC.